This is a list of T cell receptor beta chains from one sample in a study of Ad26.COV2.S vaccination and SARS-CoV-2 variants. Assay: immunoSEQ multiplex PCR; the TCRdb copy retains only in-frame clones and omits some. The table lists 380,000 or so clones, more than 85% of them singletons. The specimen comprised peripheral blood, sampled in a trial of Ad26.COV2.S vaccine versus placebo. These receptors were obtained from a person between 18 and 59 years old who received the Ad26.COV2.S COVID-19 vaccine or a placebo. Both conserved end residues are part of each CDR3.

v_call,j_call,cdr3_aa
TRBV5-5,TRBJ1-6,CASSLTAPGSPLHF
TRBV3-1/TRBV3-2,TRBJ2-7,CASSQEGLSYEQYF
TRBV10-3,TRBJ1-5,CAISGGVHQPQHF
TRBV28,TRBJ2-7,CASSNGGGRAGEQYF
TRBV12-3/TRBV12-4,TRBJ2-5,CASSPSAQETQYF
TRBV20-1,TRBJ2-7,CSARTYYEQYF
TRBV2,TRBJ2-3,CASSISGGEDTQYF
TRBV5-1,TRBJ2-2,CASSPMTGELFF
TRBV5-4,TRBJ2-1,CASSRLAGGNEQFF
TRBV27,TRBJ2-3,CASSLSLDRTDTQYF